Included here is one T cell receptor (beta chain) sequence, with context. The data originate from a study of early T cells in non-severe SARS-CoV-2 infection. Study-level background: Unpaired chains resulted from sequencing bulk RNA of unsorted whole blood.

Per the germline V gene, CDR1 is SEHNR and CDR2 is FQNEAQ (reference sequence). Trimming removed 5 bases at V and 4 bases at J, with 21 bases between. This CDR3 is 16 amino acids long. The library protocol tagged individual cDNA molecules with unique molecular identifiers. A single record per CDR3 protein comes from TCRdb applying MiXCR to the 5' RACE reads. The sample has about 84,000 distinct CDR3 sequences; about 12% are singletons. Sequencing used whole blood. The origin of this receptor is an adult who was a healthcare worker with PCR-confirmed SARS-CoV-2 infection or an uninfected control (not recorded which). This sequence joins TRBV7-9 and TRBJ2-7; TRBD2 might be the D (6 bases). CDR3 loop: CASSPSGLPREYEQYF. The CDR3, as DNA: TGTGCCAGCAGCCCGTCGGGACTTCCCAGAGAGTACGAGCAGTACTTC.